This is a list of T cell receptor beta chains from one sample in a study of cytomegalovirus exposure and HLA in healthy donors. TCRdb's copy holds only in-frame clones and misses some; the assay was immunoSEQ multiplex PCR. The sample includes some 110,000 clones, approximately 78% of them seen just once. The source material was PBMCs. The receptors come from a man aged 35 to 55 in good health and CMV-seronegative. Both conserved end residues are part of each CDR3. Each record gives: V gene, clone size, J gene, CDR3 protein. The size entry is marked missing in some rows and otherwise reads once, few, many or a size class.

>TRBV2|-|TRBJ2-1
CASRGQGRLSNEQFF
>TRBV2|-|TRBJ1-6
CASRRQSYNSPLHF
>TRBV27|-|TRBJ2-5
CASSLAGNGKETQYF
>TRBV9|-|TRBJ2-5
CASSPDREETQYF
>TRBV6-5|-|TRBJ2-5
CASSTPTVKETQYF
>TRBV5-1|-|TRBJ1-3
CASSEGVSGNTIYF
>TRBV5-1|-|TRBJ2-3
CASSPAPEGTDTQYF
>TRBV7-2|-|TRBJ1-1
CASSLTGQGGTEAFF
>TRBV11-2|-|TRBJ2-2
CASTEPGTGELFF
>TRBV5-4|-|TRBJ1-3
CATSVGGRSSGNTIYF
>TRBV6-1|-|TRBJ2-2
CASSGTGTGELFF
>TRBV4-3|-|TRBJ2-3
CASSQGTGYGTQYF
>TRBV9|-|TRBJ2-6
CASSPTGRPRGTGANVLTF
>TRBV5-1|-|TRBJ2-3
CASSLAGGTDTQYF
>TRBV19|-|TRBJ2-6
CASNLLGANVLTF
>TRBV18|few|TRBJ2-1
CASSPGLAGYNEQFF
>TRBV5-8|-|TRBJ2-1
CAREVSRQGGPYNEQFF
>TRBV14|few|TRBJ1-6
CASSHIRDKTSPLHF
>TRBV6-6|-|TRBJ2-1
CASSSRGGSYNEQFF
>TRBV21-1|-|TRBJ1-5
CASSKERARGQPQHF
>TRBV2|-|TRBJ1-6
CASLRASNSPLHF
>TRBV4-1|-|TRBJ1-1
CASSRGHVVF
>TRBV6-1|-|TRBJ1-5
CASSPGQGYQPQHF
>TRBV18|-|TRBJ1-1
CASSQRDRDAEAFF
>TRBV5-4|-|TRBJ2-2
CASSTAQANTGELFF
>TRBV4-3|-|TRBJ2-2
CASSQDLGEVTGELFF
>TRBV7-2|-|TRBJ2-2
CASSRHSAGGYGELFF
>TRBV15|-|TRBJ2-7
CATSREGGAYEQYF
>TRBV9|-|TRBJ1-1
CASSVDRGRDTEAFF
>TRBV7-2|-|TRBJ2-3
CASSTDRDSADTQYF